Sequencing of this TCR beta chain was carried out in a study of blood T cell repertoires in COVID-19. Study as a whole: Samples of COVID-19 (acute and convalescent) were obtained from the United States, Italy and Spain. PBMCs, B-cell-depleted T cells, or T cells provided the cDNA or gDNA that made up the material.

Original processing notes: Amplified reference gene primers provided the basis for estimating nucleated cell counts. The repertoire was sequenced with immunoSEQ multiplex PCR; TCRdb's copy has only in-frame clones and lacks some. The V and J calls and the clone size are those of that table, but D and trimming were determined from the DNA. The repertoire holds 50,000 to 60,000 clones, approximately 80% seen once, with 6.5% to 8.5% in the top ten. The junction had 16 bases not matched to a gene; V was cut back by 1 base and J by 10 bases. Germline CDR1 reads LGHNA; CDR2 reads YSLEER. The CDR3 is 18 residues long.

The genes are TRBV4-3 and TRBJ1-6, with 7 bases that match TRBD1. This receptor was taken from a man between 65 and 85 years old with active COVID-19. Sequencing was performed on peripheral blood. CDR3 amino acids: CASSQGSMTGRRTSPLHF. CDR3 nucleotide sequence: TGCGCCAGCAGCCAAGGTTCCATGACAGGGCGGAGGACGTCACCCCTCCACTTT.